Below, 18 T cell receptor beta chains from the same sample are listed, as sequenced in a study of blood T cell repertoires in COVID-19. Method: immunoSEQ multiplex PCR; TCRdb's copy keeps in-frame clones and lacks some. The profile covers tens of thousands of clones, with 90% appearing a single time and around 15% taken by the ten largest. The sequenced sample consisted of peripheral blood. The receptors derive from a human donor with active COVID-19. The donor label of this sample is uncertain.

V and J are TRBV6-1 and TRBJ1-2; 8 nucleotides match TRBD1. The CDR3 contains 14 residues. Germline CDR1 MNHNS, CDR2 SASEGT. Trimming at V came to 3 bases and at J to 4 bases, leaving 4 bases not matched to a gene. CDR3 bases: TGTGCCAGCAGTGATTGGGGGACAGGCTATGGCTACACCTTC. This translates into CASSDWGTGYGYTF.

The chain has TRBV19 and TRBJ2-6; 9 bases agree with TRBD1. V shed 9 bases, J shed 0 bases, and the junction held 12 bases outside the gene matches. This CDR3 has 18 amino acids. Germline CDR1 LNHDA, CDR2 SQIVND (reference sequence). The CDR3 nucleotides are TGTGCCAGCCGACCCGGACAGGGGTACCACTCTGGGGCCAACGTCCTGACTTTC. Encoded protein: CASRPGQGYHSGANVLTF. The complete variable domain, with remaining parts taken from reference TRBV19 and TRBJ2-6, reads DGGITQSPKYLFRKEGQNVTLSCEQNLNHDAMYWYRQDPGQGLRLIYYSQIVNDFQKGDIAEGYSVSREKKESFPLTVTSAQKNPTAFYLCASRPGQGYHSGANVLTFGAGSRLTVL.

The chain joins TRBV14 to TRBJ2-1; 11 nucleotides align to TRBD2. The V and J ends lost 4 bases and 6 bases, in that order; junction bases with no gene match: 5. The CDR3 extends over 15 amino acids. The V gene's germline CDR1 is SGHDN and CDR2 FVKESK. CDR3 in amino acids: CASSLLAGESNEQFF. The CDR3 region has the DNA TGTGCCAGCAGCCTACTAGCGGGAGAGAGCAATGAGCAGTTCTTC.

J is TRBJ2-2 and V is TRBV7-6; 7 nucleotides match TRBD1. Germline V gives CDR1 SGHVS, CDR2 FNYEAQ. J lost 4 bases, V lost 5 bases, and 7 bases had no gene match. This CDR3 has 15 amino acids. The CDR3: CASSTGQSGTGELFF. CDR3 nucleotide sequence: TGTGCCAGCAGCACGGGACAGAGTGGCACCGGGGAGCTGTTTTTT.

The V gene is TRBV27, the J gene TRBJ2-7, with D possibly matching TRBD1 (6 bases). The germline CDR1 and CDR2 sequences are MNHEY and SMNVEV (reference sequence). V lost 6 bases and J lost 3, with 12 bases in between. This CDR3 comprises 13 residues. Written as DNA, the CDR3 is TGTGCCAGCAGCCTCGGGACAAACTACGAGCAGTACGTC. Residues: CASSLGTNYEQYV.

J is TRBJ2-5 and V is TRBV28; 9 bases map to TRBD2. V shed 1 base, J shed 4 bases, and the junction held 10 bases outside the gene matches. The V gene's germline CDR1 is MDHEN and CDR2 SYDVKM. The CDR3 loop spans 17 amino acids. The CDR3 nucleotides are TGTGCCAGCAGTTTATCCTATAGCGGGAGAGGAGGAGAGACCCAGTACTTC. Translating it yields CASSLSYSGRGGETQYF.

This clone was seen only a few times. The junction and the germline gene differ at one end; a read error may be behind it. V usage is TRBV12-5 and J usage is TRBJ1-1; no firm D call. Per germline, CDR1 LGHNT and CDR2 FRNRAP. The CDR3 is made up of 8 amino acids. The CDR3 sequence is CASGSLLF. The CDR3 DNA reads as TGTGCTAGTGGTTCCCTACTCTTT.

As DNA, the CDR3 is TGTGCCAGCAGTCCACTAGCGGGGGGCCCGGATACGCAGTATTTT. It translates to CASSPLAGGPDTQYF. V usage is TRBV6-6 and J usage is TRBJ2-3; 12 nucleotides agree with TRBD2. Germline CDR1 MNHNY, CDR2 SVGAGI (reference sequence). The V segment lost 5 bases and the J segment 6 bases; nucleotides outside the gene matches: 6. The CDR3 sequence is 15 residues long.

As DNA, the CDR3 is TGTGCCAGCAGCTTGGGGGACAGTAACAATGAGCAGTTCTTC. This encodes CASSLGDSNNEQFF. V gene TRBV5-6 combines with J gene TRBJ2-1; 7 bases are shared with TRBD1. The CDR3 is 14 residues long. Germline V gene lookup returns CDR1 SGHDT and CDR2 YYEEEE. J lost 5 bases, V lost 0 bases, and 2 bases had no gene match.

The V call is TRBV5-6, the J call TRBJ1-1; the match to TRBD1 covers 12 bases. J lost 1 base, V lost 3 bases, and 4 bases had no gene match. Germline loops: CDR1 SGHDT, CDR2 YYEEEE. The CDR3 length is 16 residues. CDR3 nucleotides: TGTGCCAGCAGCTCCTGGGGACAGGGGGCGAACACTGAAGCTTTCTTT. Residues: CASSSWGQGANTEAFF.

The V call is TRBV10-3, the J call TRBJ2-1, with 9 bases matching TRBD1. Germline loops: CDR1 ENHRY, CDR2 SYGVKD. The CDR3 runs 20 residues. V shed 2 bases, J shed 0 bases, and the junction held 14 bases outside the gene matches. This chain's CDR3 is CAISEPDGTGPLSSYNEQFF. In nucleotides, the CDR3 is TGTGCCATCAGTGAGCCCGACGGGACAGGGCCCTTAAGCTCCTACAATGAGCAGTTCTTC.

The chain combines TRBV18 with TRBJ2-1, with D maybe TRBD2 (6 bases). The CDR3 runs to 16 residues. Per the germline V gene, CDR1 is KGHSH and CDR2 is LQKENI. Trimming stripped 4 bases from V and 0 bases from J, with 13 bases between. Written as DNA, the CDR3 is TGTGCCAGCTCACTCACGGCGGGGAGCTCCTACAATGAGCAGTTCTTC. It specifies CASSLTAGSSYNEQFF. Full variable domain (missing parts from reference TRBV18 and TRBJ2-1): NAGVMQNPRHLVRRRGQEARLRCSPMKGHSHVYWYRQLPEEGLKFMVYLQKENIIDESGMPKERFSAEFPKEGPSILRIQQVVRGDSAAYFCASSLTAGSSYNEQFFGPGTRLTVL.

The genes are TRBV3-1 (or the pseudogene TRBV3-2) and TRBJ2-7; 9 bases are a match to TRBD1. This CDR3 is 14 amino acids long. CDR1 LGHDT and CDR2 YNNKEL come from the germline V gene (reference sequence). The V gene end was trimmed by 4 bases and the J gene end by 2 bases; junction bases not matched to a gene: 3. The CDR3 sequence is CASSPRDRAYEQYF. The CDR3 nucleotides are TGTGCCAGCAGCCCTCGGGACAGGGCCTACGAGCAGTACTTC.

The CDR3 protein is CASSSLPGDTEAFF. CDR3 in DNA: TGTGCCAGCAGCTCTCTCCCGGGGGACACTGAAGCTTTCTTT. The V gene is TRBV7-2, the J gene TRBJ1-1; maybe TRBD1 (5 bases). CDR3 size: 14 residues. V was cut by 4 bases and J by 3 bases, with 12 bases left in between. The germline V gene encodes CDR1 SGHTA and CDR2 FQGNSA.

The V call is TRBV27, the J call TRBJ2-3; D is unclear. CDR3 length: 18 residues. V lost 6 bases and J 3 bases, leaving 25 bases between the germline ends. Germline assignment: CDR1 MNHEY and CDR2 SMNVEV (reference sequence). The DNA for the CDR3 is TGTGCCAGCAGCAGCTTCGTAGGCTACGAATCGGAGACAGATACGCAGTATTTT. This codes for CASSSFVGYESETDTQYF.

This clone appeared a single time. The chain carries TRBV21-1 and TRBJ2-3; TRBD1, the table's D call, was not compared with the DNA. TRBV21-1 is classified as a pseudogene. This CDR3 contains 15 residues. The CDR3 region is CASINRDREQERQYF. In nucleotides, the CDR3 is TGTGCCAGCATCAACCGGGACAGGGAGCAGGAAAGGCAGTATTTT.

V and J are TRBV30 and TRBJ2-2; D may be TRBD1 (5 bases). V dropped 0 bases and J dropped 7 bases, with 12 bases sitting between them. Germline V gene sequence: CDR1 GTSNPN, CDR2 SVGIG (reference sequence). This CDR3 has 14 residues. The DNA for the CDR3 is TGTGCCTGGAGTGTACGTTGGGGCCTCGGGGAGCTGTTTTTT. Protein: CAWSVRWGLGELFF.

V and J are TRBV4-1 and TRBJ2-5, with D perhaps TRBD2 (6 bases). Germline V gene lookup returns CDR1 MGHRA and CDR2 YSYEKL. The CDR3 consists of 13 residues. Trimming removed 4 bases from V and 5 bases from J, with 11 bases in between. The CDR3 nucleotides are TGCGCCAGCAGCCTGACCGGAGGGGAGACCCAGTACTTC. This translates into CASSLTGGETQYF.